Listed below are T cell receptor beta chains from one sample, sequenced in a study of shared clonotypes between healthy human individuals. Method: immunoSEQ multiplex PCR; TCRdb's copy keeps in-frame clones and lacks some. The sample contains fewer than 1 million clones, just over 95% of which appear only once. Sequenced: naive CD8+ T cells sorted from blood. The receptors stem from a man younger than 40 in good health. Both conserved end residues are trimmed from each CDR3. A clone size is listed for some rows: how often the clone was seen (once, few, many), or a class if it is expanded.

TRBV28	TRBJ2-1	-	ASSLPPTSGRSDEQF
TRBV13	TRBJ2-7	-	ASSLGLAGVTSYEQY
TRBV15	TRBJ1-5	-	ATSRDRSINQPQH
TRBV7-9	TRBJ2-3	once	ASRDQGTDTQY
TRBV4-3	TRBJ2-7	-	ASSQDLPFPGAVYEQY
TRBV27	TRBJ2-1	-	ASSLAGSSYNEQF
TRBV28	TRBJ1-2	-	ASSSDRFYGYT
TRBV7-9	TRBJ2-3	-	ASRSGTSATDTQY
TRBV21-1	TRBJ2-7	-	ASSKTTGISLARY
TRBV4-3	TRBJ2-2	-	ASSQDYRTTPGELF
TRBV5-6	TRBJ2-5	-	ASSPWLGVQTGLRETQY
TRBV27	TRBJ2-7	once	ASSLSGQGTYEQY